These 30 T cell receptor beta chains were sequenced from one sample in a study of blood T cell repertoires in COVID-19 (dated by TCRdb to 2020 to 2021). Library method: the immunoSEQ multiplex PCR assay. TCRdb re-hosts the immuneACCESS table, in-frame sequences only. Its copies lack some clones; in the studies checked, an unresolved V gene accounts for under half of them, and the cause for the rest is not known. This sample lists about 400,000 clones; roughly 84% were detected once. Clones ranked in the top ten supply 2.5% to 3.5% of the sample. The sequencing sample was made of PBMCs or T cells enriched from blood (not recorded which). The receptors here all came from a young woman who had recovered from COVID-19.

Written as DNA, the CDR3 is TGTGCCAGCAGCTTAGAAGGAGCGGGAGGCTACAATGAGCAGTTCTTC. This sequence encodes CASSLEGAGGYNEQFF. The V gene is TRBV11-2, the J gene TRBJ2-1, with TRBD2 identical over 9 bases. The V segment lost 0 bases and the J segment 3 bases; nucleotides outside the gene matches: 3. The CDR3 is 16 amino acids. Germline CDR1 reads SGHAT; CDR2 reads FQNNGV.

The rearrangement uses TRBV3-1 (or the pseudogene TRBV3-2) and TRBJ2-7; D is ambiguous. The CDR3 covers 11 residues. Deletions cut 6 bases from V and 3 bases from J, with 6 bases between. Per the germline V gene, CDR1 is LGHDT and CDR2 is YNNKEL (reference sequence). The CDR3 here is CASSNNYEQYF. DNA of the CDR3: TGTGCCAGCAGTAATAACTACGAGCAGTACTTC.

This clone was seen more than once but under ten times. This sequence joins TRBV19 and TRBJ1-5; 8 bases align to TRBD1. In germline, CDR1 is LNHDA, CDR2 SQIVND (reference sequence). V gave up 6 bases and J gave up 1 base; unmatched junction bases: 5. This CDR3 is built from 15 residues. CDR3 in amino acids: CASRLDRASNQPQHF. The CDR3, as DNA: TGTGCCAGTAGGTTGGACAGGGCCAGCAATCAGCCCCAGCATTTT.

This clone was recorded a few times. The chain employs TRBV18 and TRBJ1-5, with no clear D. This CDR3 comprises 15 residues. Germline CDR1 and CDR2: KGHSH and LQKENI. Trimming removed 3 bases from V and 0 bases from J, with 9 bases in between. In DNA, the CDR3 is TGTGCCAGCTCACCGGAGATACATAGCAATCAGCCCCAGCATTTT. Amino acids: CASSPEIHSNQPQHF.

The gene calls are TRBV28 and TRBJ2-5; 7 bases are shared with TRBD2. Germline CDR1 reads MDHEN; CDR2 reads SYDVKM. There are 16 residues in the CDR3. V lost 2 bases to trimming and J lost 2 bases; unmatched junction nucleotides: 8. The CDR3 sequence is CASSLILRGDQETQYF. The CDR3 coding sequence is TGTGCCAGCAGTTTAATTCTCCGGGGGGATCAAGAGACCCAGTACTTC.

This chain connects TRBV3-1 (or the pseudogene TRBV3-2) to TRBJ2-7; a weak D match, TRBD2 (6 bases). Germline V gene data show CDR1 as LGHDT and CDR2 as YNNKEL (reference sequence). The V end lost 1 base, the J end lost 6 bases, and 13 bases lay between the germline ends. The CDR3 has 14 residues. The DNA for the CDR3 is TGTGCCAGCAGCCAAGGCGGGAAAGGGCGCGAGCAGTACTTC. Its protein is CASSQGGKGREQYF.

CDR3 in amino acids: CASSSPEGISYNEQFF. As DNA, the CDR3 is TGTGCCAGCAGCAGTCCCGAGGGAATATCTTACAATGAGCAGTTCTTC. The chain carries TRBV9 and TRBJ2-1; D is perhaps TRBD2 (5 bases). The CDR3 length is 16 residues. Germline V gene lookup returns CDR1 SGDLS and CDR2 YYNGEE. V was trimmed by 4 bases and J by 4 bases, leaving 18 bases between them.

The chain has TRBV3-1 (or the pseudogene TRBV3-2) and TRBJ1-2; D unclear. This CDR3 has 17 amino acids. CDR1 LGHDT and CDR2 YNNKEL come from the germline V gene (reference sequence). Trimming shortened V by 5 bases and J by 6 bases, and 25 bases separated the two germline ends. The chain's CDR3 is CASSSRGTTTLSNGYTF. The DNA for the CDR3 is TGTGCCAGCAGCAGTCGGGGAACCACAACCCTTAGTAATGGCTACACCTTC.

V and J are TRBV18 and TRBJ2-5; the match to TRBD1 covers 10 bases. The CDR3 extends over 16 amino acids. With 4 bases clipped from V and 4 bases from J, the junction kept 9 bases outside the gene matches. Germline-derived CDR1 and CDR2 are KGHSH and LQKENI. Here the CDR3 reads CASSHRQGAIGETQYF. In nucleotides, the CDR3 is TGTGCCAGCTCACACCGACAGGGGGCGATAGGAGAGACCCAGTACTTC. Complete variable domain (other parts from reference TRBV18 and TRBJ2-5): NAGVMQNPRHLVRRRGQEARLRCSPMKGHSHVYWYRQLPEEGLKFMVYLQKENIIDESGMPKERFSAEFPKEGPSILRIQQVVRGDSAAYFCASSHRQGAIGETQYFGPGTRLLVL.

The gene calls are TRBV19 and TRBJ1-2, with TRBD1 matching 8 bases. Germline V gives CDR1 LNHDA, CDR2 SQIVND (reference sequence). The CDR3 runs to 15 residues. Losses at the gene ends were 3 bases for V and 6 bases for J; bases not matched to a gene: 9. The CDR3 DNA is TGTGCCAGTAGTATTCTGGGGGGGACAGGCGATGGCTACACCTTC. Translating it yields CASSILGGTGDGYTF.

The genes are TRBV19 and TRBJ1-2, with D unclear. This CDR3 spans 12 amino acids. Trimming left V 5 bases short and J 1 base short, with 5 bases between. Germline CDR1 reads LNHDA; CDR2 reads SQIVND (reference sequence). The CDR3 is CASSPGNYGYTF. The CDR3 bases are TGTGCCAGTAGTCCGGGTAACTATGGCTACACCTTC. The entire variable domain, with the rest obtained from reference TRBV19 and TRBJ1-2, is as follows: DGGITQSPKYLFRKEGQNVTLSCEQNLNHDAMYWYRQDPGQGLRLIYYSQIVNDFQKGDIAEGYSVSREKKESFPLTVTSAQKNPTAFYLCASSPGNYGYTFGSGTRLTVV.

This clone was seen only a few times. The chain employs TRBV19 and TRBJ2-5, with TRBD1 as a possible D gene (5 bases). Trimming removed 5 bases at V and 3 bases at J, with 19 bases between. Germline CDR1 LNHDA, CDR2 SQIVND (reference sequence). The length of the CDR3 is 16 residues. The CDR3 bases are TGTGCCAGTAGTCCTCAGGGATGGCGATCTAAAGAGACCCAGTACTTC. Protein sequence: CASSPQGWRSKETQYF.

The chain joins TRBV27 to TRBJ2-2, with 7 nucleotides matching TRBD1. Trimming at V came to 5 bases and at J to 3 bases, leaving 12 bases not matched to a gene. CDR1 and CDR2 (germline): MNHEY, SMNVEV (reference sequence). The CDR3 has 17 amino acids. This CDR3 is CASSPSGQHSYTGELFF. The CDR3, as DNA: TGTGCCAGCAGTCCCTCGGGACAGCACTCGTACACCGGGGAGCTGTTTTTT.

The genes are TRBV5-4 and TRBJ2-7; TRBD2 aligns across 7 bases. The CDR3 runs to 14 residues. Germline V gives CDR1 SGHNT, CDR2 YYREEE (reference sequence). V dropped 3 bases and J dropped 5; count of bases not matched to a gene: 8. In nucleotides, the CDR3 is TGTGCCAGCAGCTGGATGGGCGGGAGCCACGAGCAGTACTTC. Amino acids: CASSWMGGSHEQYF.

As concerns this clone: The same CDR3 arises from other DNA sequences in this sample as well. The chain has TRBV19 and TRBJ1-5, with D uncertain. Trimming removed 3 bases from V and 0 bases from J, with 6 bases in between. The CDR3 sequence is 14 residues long. Germline V lookup: CDR1 LNHDA, CDR2 SQIVND (reference sequence). The CDR3, as DNA: TGTGCCAGTAGTATTTTCAGTAGCAATCAGCCCCAGCATTTT. Protein product: CASSIFSSNQPQHF.

The chain links TRBV2 to TRBJ2-3; TRBD2 agrees at 12 bases. CDR1 is SNHLY and CDR2 is FYNNEI in the germline V gene. With 6 bases clipped from V and 1 base from J, the junction kept 2 bases outside the gene matches. The CDR3 covers 15 residues. CDR3 sequence (DNA): TGTGCCAGCAGGAGACTAGCGGGAGGCACAGATACGCAGTATTTT. Amino acid sequence: CASRRLAGGTDTQYF.

The chain links TRBV27 to TRBJ2-6; tentative D call: TRBD1 (5 bases). Germline CDR1 and CDR2: MNHEY and SMNVEV (reference sequence). The CDR3 extends over 15 amino acids. With 6 bases removed from V and 4 bases from J, the gap between germline ends came to 13 bases. The CDR3 DNA sequence: TGTGCCAGCAGCTTGAGCAGGGCCGGGGCCAACGTCCTGACTTTC. Its protein is CASSLSRAGANVLTF. The full variable domain, completed using reference TRBV27 and TRBJ2-6, is EAQVTQNPRYLITVTGKKLTVTCSQNMNHEYMSWYRQDPGLGLRQIYYSMNVEVTDKGDVPEGYKVSRKEKRNFPLILESPSPNQTSLYFCASSLSRAGANVLTFGAGSRLTVL.

The chain has TRBV5-5 and TRBJ2-7; D perhaps matches TRBD1 (6 bases). The CDR3 is 15 amino acids. Germline CDR1 and CDR2: SGHKS and YYEKEE (reference sequence). The V and J ends lost 0 bases and 0 bases respectively, with 10 bases between them. CDR3 DNA sequence: TGTGCCAGCAGCTTGGAAGGACAGTCCTCCTACGAGCAGTACTTC. Its translation is CASSLEGQSSYEQYF.

The rearrangement uses TRBV12-3 or TRBV12-4 and TRBJ1-2; 8 nucleotides match TRBD1. With 5 bases clipped from V and 8 bases from J, the junction kept 7 bases outside the gene matches. The CDR3 spans 13 residues. CDR3 sequence (DNA): TGTGCCAGCAGTATTCGGACAGGGTCAGGCTACACCTTC. Translation: CASSIRTGSGYTF.

V usage is TRBV7-9 and J usage is TRBJ2-2, with D maybe TRBD1 (5 bases). The V gene's germline CDR1 is SEHNR and CDR2 FQNEAQ (reference sequence). The CDR3 is made up of 15 amino acids. The V end lost 6 bases, the J end lost 3 bases, and 14 bases lay between the germline ends. The CDR3 here is CASRSDSIDTGELFF. Written as DNA, the CDR3 is TGTGCCAGCAGGTCTGACAGTATTGACACCGGGGAGCTGTTTTTT.

CDR3 DNA sequence: TGTGCCAGCAGTTACTCGTTCCAGTTGGCAGGGACCCAGTACTTC. It is translated as CASSYSFQLAGTQYF. V is TRBV6-5 and J is TRBJ2-5; D ambiguous. The CDR3 extends over 15 amino acids. Trimming pared 0 bases from V and 7 bases from J, leaving 15 bases between. Germline V gives CDR1 MNHEY, CDR2 SVGAGI.

This chain connects TRBV18 to TRBJ2-6; possibly TRBD1 for D (5 bases). V was trimmed by 5 bases and J by 1 base, leaving 12 bases between them. Germline CDR1 is KGHSH and CDR2 is LQKENI. CDR3 length equals 16 residues. The CDR3 DNA reads as TGTGCCAGCTCAGCCAGGGCAAGGTCTGGGGCCAACGTCCTGACTTTC. Encoded protein: CASSARARSGANVLTF.

V and J are TRBV27 and TRBJ1-1, with TRBD1 identical over 10 bases. CDR1 and CDR2 from the germline V gene are MNHEY and SMNVEV (reference sequence). The CDR3 runs to 16 residues. V trimming: 5 bases; J trimming: 0 bases; junction bases outside the gene matches: 6. CDR3 sequence (DNA): TGTGCCAGCAGTCGGACAGGGGGTGAGGTGAACACTGAAGCTTTCTTT. Translation gives CASSRTGGEVNTEAFF.

This chain connects TRBV27 to TRBJ2-1, with 7 bases lining up with TRBD1. Trimming at V came to 4 bases and at J to 7 bases, leaving 7 bases not matched to a gene. The CDR3 has 14 amino acids. In germline, CDR1 is MNHEY, CDR2 SMNVEV (reference sequence). The CDR3 reads CASSSSGTVNEQFF. The CDR3 DNA follows: TGTGCCAGCAGTTCTTCCGGGACAGTTAATGAGCAGTTCTTC.

The V and J genes are TRBV6-4 and TRBJ1-6; weak D call: TRBD1 (6 bases). The CDR3 totals 16 residues. Trimming stripped 6 bases from V and 0 bases from J, with 12 bases between. Germline loops: CDR1 MRHNA, CDR2 SNTAGT. CDR3 loop: CASRHRAPSYNSPLHF. The CDR3 bases are TGTGCCAGCAGGCACAGGGCCCCCTCCTATAATTCACCCCTCCACTTT.

This clone was counted only a few times. The rearrangement joins TRBV19 to TRBJ1-5; D may be TRBD1 (5 bases). The V gene lost 3 bases and the J gene lost 2 bases, with 11 bases spanning the gap. The CDR3 is 15 amino acids. Per the germline V gene, CDR1 is LNHDA and CDR2 is SQIVND (reference sequence). CDR3 sequence reads: CASSIAGPGNQPQHF. The CDR3 DNA follows: TGTGCCAGTAGTATTGCGGGGCCTGGCAATCAGCCCCAGCATTTT.

The rearrangement joins TRBV29-1 to TRBJ2-7; tentative D call: TRBD1 (6 bases). In germline, CDR1 is SQVTM, CDR2 ANQGSEA. The CDR3 totals 15 residues. Trimming shortened V by 2 bases and J by 0 bases, and 14 bases separated the two germline ends. The CDR3 nucleotides are TGCAGCGTTGAAATGGGGGACACGAGCTCCTACGAGCAGTACTTC. Amino acids: CSVEMGDTSSYEQYF.

The chain has TRBV30 and TRBJ1-6, with a weak D call TRBD1 (6 bases). This CDR3 is built from 15 residues. V lost 2 bases to trimming and J lost 6 bases, with 14 bases between them. Germline CDR1 and CDR2: GTSNPN and SVGIG (reference sequence). CDR3 residues: CAWSSWGGGNSPLHF. The CDR3 region has the DNA TGTGCCTGGAGTTCGTGGGGAGGGGGTAATTCACCCCTCCACTTT.

This chain connects TRBV5-1 to TRBJ2-7, with 10 bases fitting TRBD1. The CDR3 has 16 residues. The J segment lost 5 bases and the V segment lost 5 bases, leaving 13 bases of the junction unmatched. The germline CDR1 and CDR2 sequences are SGHRS and YFSETQ. CDR3 bases: TGCGCCAGCAGTCCCTCTTGGACAGGGGGATTCGACGAGCAGTACTTC. It translates to CASSPSWTGGFDEQYF.

The CDR3 here is CATSDAGTKYNEQFF. CDR3 DNA: TGTGCCACCAGTGATGCCGGGACAAAATACAATGAGCAGTTCTTC. The chain uses TRBV24-1 and TRBJ2-1, with D perhaps matching TRBD1 (6 bases). The V gene lost 3 bases and the J gene lost 4 bases, with 12 bases spanning the gap. Germline V gene sequence: CDR1 KGHDR, CDR2 SFDVKD. CDR3 length: 15 residues.